The 9 T cell receptor beta chains presented below share a single source sample, sequenced in a study of technical replicates of blood from several donors. The assay was immunoSEQ multiplex PCR, and TCRdb's table has in-frame clones only and misses some. The sample consists of more than 70,000 clones, roughly 93% of them appearing once. Sequencing was performed on T cells isolated from PBMCs. Source of these receptors: a human donor in good health.

This rearrangement joins TRBV28 to TRBJ1-2; maybe TRBD1 (5 bases). Germline CDR1 and CDR2: MDHEN and SYDVKM. CDR3 size: 14 residues. V was shortened by 5 bases and J by 0 bases, with 10 bases between the two germline ends. CDR3 protein: CASSLRTSNYGYTF. The DNA of the CDR3 is TGTGCCAGCAGTCTGAGGACATCTAACTATGGCTACACCTTC.

This clone was counted a single time. V usage is TRBV5-4 and J usage is TRBJ2-2; D might be TRBD2 (5 bases). Between the trimmed V and J ends, which lost 3 bases and 6 bases, there was a span of 12 bases. From germline, CDR1 is SGHNT and CDR2 YYREEE (reference sequence). There are 14 residues in the CDR3. The CDR3 DNA reads as TGTGCCAGCAGCTCGGACTTATCTTCCGGGGAGCTGTTTTTT. It is translated as CASSSDLSSGELFF.

The chain combines TRBV6-6 with TRBJ2-3; tentatively, D is TRBD2 (6 bases). CDR1 and CDR2 (germline): MNHNY, SVGAGI (reference sequence). Trimming took 5 bases from V and 1 from J, leaving 16 bases between them. The CDR3 contains 16 residues. This chain's CDR3 is CASSAKFGEGTDTQYF. CDR3 sequence (DNA): TGTGCCAGCAGTGCCAAATTCGGGGAGGGCACAGATACGCAGTATTTT.

J is TRBJ2-1 and V is TRBV30; 7 bases align to TRBD2. Per germline, CDR1 GTSNPN and CDR2 SVGIG (reference sequence). CDR3 length equals 14 residues. V lost 2 bases and J lost 4; bases outside the gene matches: 5. In DNA, the CDR3 is TGTGCCTGGAGTAAGGCTAGCGGATACAATGAGCAGTTCTTC. It specifies CAWSKASGYNEQFF.

A few counts support this clone. The V call is TRBV5-1, the J call TRBJ1-2, with D maybe TRBD1 (5 bases). This CDR3 contains 14 residues. CDR1 is SGHRS and CDR2 is YFSETQ in the germline V gene. V gave up 1 base and J gave up 8 bases, with 15 bases separating them. The CDR3 loop reads CASSLTRQTVGYTF. CDR3 DNA sequence: TGCGCCAGCAGCTTGACACGACAGACTGTCGGCTACACCTTC. The full variable domain, its missing parts supplied by reference TRBV5-1 and TRBJ1-2, is KAGVTQTPRYLIKTRGQQVTLSCSPISGHRSVSWYQQTPGQGLQFLFEYFSETQRNKGNFPGRFSGRQFSNSRSEMNVSTLELGDSALYLCASSLTRQTVGYTFGSGTRLTVV.

J is TRBJ2-3 and V is TRBV6-1; D gene ambiguous. This CDR3 comprises 15 residues. The V gene lost 1 base and the J gene lost 2 bases, with 10 bases spanning the gap. The germline gives CDR1 MNHNS, CDR2 SASEGT. CDR3 amino acids: CASSEGRLYTDTQYF. CDR3 nucleotide sequence: TGTGCCAGCAGTGAAGGTCGACTGTACACAGATACGCAGTATTTT.

The V gene is TRBV2, the J gene TRBJ1-2; 7 positions agree with TRBD1. This CDR3 has 15 residues. With 4 bases clipped from V and 8 bases from J, the junction kept 13 bases outside the gene matches. Germline V lookup: CDR1 SNHLY, CDR2 FYNNEI. CDR3 in amino acids: CASSGGDRYSGGYTF. Here the CDR3 DNA reads TGTGCCAGCAGTGGGGGGGACAGATATTCGGGAGGCTACACCTTC.

The CDR3 region is CASSFGTSFEQYF. CDR3 nucleotides: TGCGCCAGCAGCTTTGGGACTAGCTTCGAGCAGTACTTC. The J gene is TRBJ2-7, the V gene TRBV5-1; TRBD2 aligns across 9 bases. This CDR3 is 13 amino acids long. The V gene's germline CDR1 is SGHRS and CDR2 YFSETQ. V shed 2 bases and J 6 bases; nucleotides not matched to a gene: 3.

The V call is TRBV2, the J call TRBJ1-6; D gene ambiguous. There are 14 residues in the CDR3. CDR1 is SNHLY, CDR2 FYNNEI, per germline. Trimming took 3 bases from V and 10 from J, leaving 13 bases between them. The CDR3 loop reads CASSDSPGGSPLHF. The CDR3 nucleotides are TGTGCCAGCAGTGACAGCCCGGGAGGCTCACCCCTCCACTTT.